This is a list of T cell receptor beta chains from one sample in a study of blood T cell repertoires in COVID-19. Sequencing was performed with immunoSEQ multiplex PCR; in TCRdb, only in-frame clones are kept and a portion is missing. This table has nearly 110,000 clones, 89% appearing once. The sample was peripheral blood. All receptors derive from a middle-aged man with active or convalescent COVID-19. Each CDR3 is given with its conserved first and last residue. The D gene is left open where the match is weak.

>TRBJ2-7|NA|TRBV28
TGTGCCAGCAGCTATTGGTTTGGTAGCGGAGACTACGAGCAGTACTTC
CASSYWFGSGDYEQYF
>TRBJ2-1|TRBD2|TRBV25-1
TGTGCCAGCAGTGACGTTGGGGGGACTAGCGCGGATGGTGAGCAGTTCTTC
CASSDVGGTSADGEQFF
>TRBJ2-2|NA|TRBV19
TGTGCCAGTACCGAAGCGGTAGGGACCGGGGAGCTGTTTTTT
CASTEAVGTGELFF
>TRBJ1-5|TRBD1|TRBV6-5
TGTGCCAGCAGTCGGACAGGGTGGAGCAATCAGCCCCAGCATTTT
CASSRTGWSNQPQHF
>TRBJ2-1|NA|TRBV7-3
TGTGCCAGCAGCTTGACGGGTGAGCAGTTCTTC
CASSLTGEQFF
>TRBJ2-2|NA|TRBV5-1
TGCGCCAGCAGCTCCGGGACTGGGAGCACCGGGGAGCTGTTTTTT
CASSSGTGSTGELFF
>TRBJ2-1|TRBD1|TRBV7-3
TGTGCCAGCAGCGCTTTCTCAGGGGGCATATATGAGCAGTTCTTC
CASSAFSGGIYEQFF
>TRBJ1-2|TRBD1|TRBV5-1
TGCGCCAGCAGCTTAGCCCTTACAGGGGGCCCATATGGCTACACCTTC
CASSLALTGGPYGYTF
>TRBJ2-1|NA|TRBV6-5
TGTGCCAGCAGACATCTACGAGGGAGTTTCGATGAGCAGTTCTTC
CASRHLRGSFDEQFF
>TRBJ1-6|NA|TRBV7-2
TGTGCCAGCAGCTTCAGGGGATCCTCCTATAATTCACCCCTCCACTTT
CASSFRGSSYNSPLHF
>TRBJ2-2|NA|TRBV29-1
TGCAGCGTTGAAGGGACTAACACCGGGGAGCTGTTTTTT
CSVEGTNTGELFF